The clone carrying this TCR beta chain appeared a few times. Its cognate antigen is unknown. This entry comes from a study of blood T cells in healthy people across ages. Notes on the study in general: Long-lived donors exceeded aged donors in naive CD4+ cells and diversity.

Germline values: CDR1 MNHEY, CDR2 SMNVEV (reference sequence). V shed 4 bases, J shed 3 bases, and the junction held 6 bases outside the gene matches. This CDR3 spans 15 amino acids. A second about 6 to 12 cycle PCR used barcoded and J-beta primers. TCRdb re-analysed the 5' RACE reads in MiXCR, keeping a single row per CDR3 protein. The sample shows some 710,000 distinct CDR3 sequences, 20% to 25% of them seen only once. The specimen was blood. The receptor's source is a man in his 70s in good health. The chain joins TRBV27 to TRBJ2-5; 9 bases line up with TRBD2. In DNA, the CDR3 is TGTGCCAGCAGTTCCCATAGCGGGGGAAAAGAGACCCAGTACTTC. This sequence encodes CASSSHSGGKETQYF.